The next 6 T cell receptor beta chains were all read from a single sample in a study of cytomegalovirus exposure and HLA in healthy donors. PCR primers comprised 60 Vbeta and 13 Jbeta primers. Profiling relied on immunoSEQ multiplex PCR, and the TCRdb table lists in-frame clones only, not all of them. The sample holds 90,000 to 130,000 clones, around 75% seen once. The sample taken for sequencing was PBMCs. These receptors came from a woman aged 25-40 years in good health and CMV-seronegative.

This clone has just a few counts. The chain joins TRBV4-3 to TRBJ1-3; D gene uncertain. Per the germline V gene, CDR1 is LGHNA and CDR2 is YSLEER. The CDR3 runs to 16 residues. V was clipped by 0 bases and J by 4 bases, with 13 bases between them. The CDR3 DNA follows: TGCGCCAGCAGCCAAGATCGCTGGGCCCCCGGAAACACCATATATTTT. Its translation: CASSQDRWAPGNTIYF.

The CDR3, as DNA: TGTGCCAGCAGCGATACAGCTGGAATGAACACTGAAGCTTTCTTT. Encoded protein: CASSDTAGMNTEAFF. The chain uses TRBV9 and TRBJ1-1; the D is unclear. The CDR3 length is 15 residues. Germline V gene sequence: CDR1 SGDLS, CDR2 YYNGEE. The germline V and J ends were trimmed by 3 bases and 0 bases, with 12 bases remaining between them.

The rearrangement uses TRBV5-1 and TRBJ2-2, with TRBD2 as a possible D gene (5 bases). The V and J ends lost 1 base and 0 bases respectively, with 7 bases between them. CDR3 size: 15 residues. CDR1 is SGHRS, CDR2 YFSETQ, per germline. The CDR3 bases are TGCGCCAGCAGCTTGCCCGGGGCGAACACCGGGGAGCTGTTTTTT. Residues: CASSLPGANTGELFF.

V gene TRBV30 combines with J gene TRBJ2-7; TRBD2 matches 8 bases. Trimming took 7 bases from V and 6 from J; bases not matched to a gene: 11. The V gene's germline CDR1 is GTSNPN and CDR2 SVGIG (reference sequence). The CDR3 is made up of 13 amino acids. The CDR3 loop reads CAFLGRGEGEQYF. CDR3 nucleotide sequence: TGTGCCTTTCTCGGGAGGGGAGAAGGCGAGCAGTACTTC. The variable domain in full, completed from reference TRBV30 and TRBJ2-7, reads SQTIHQWPATLVQPVGSPLSLECTVEGTSNPNLYWYRQAAGRGLQLLFYSVGIGQISSEVPQNLSASRPQDRQFILSSKKLLLSDSGFYLCAFLGRGEGEQYFGPGTRLTVT.

This rearrangement joins TRBV9 to TRBJ1-1, with 9 bases aligning to TRBD1. The CDR3 loop spans 16 amino acids. J gave up 5 bases and V 3 bases, and 11 bases lay outside the gene matches. Per the germline V gene, CDR1 is SGDLS and CDR2 is YYNGEE. CDR3 protein: CASSARLTGGGTEAFF. The CDR3 nucleotides are TGTGCCAGCAGCGCCAGACTCACAGGGGGCGGAACTGAAGCTTTCTTT. Full variable domain (outside the CDR3, taken from reference TRBV9 and TRBJ1-1): DSGVTQTPKHLITATGQRVTLRCSPRSGDLSVYWYQQSLDQGLQFLIQYYNGEERAKGNILERFSAQQFPDLHSELNLSSLELGDSALYFCASSARLTGGGTEAFFGQGTRLTVV.

The sample holds a few counts of this clone. V and J are TRBV10-3 and TRBJ1-1; D is possibly TRBD1 (6 bases). Per germline, CDR1 ENHRY and CDR2 SYGVKD. The CDR3 is 13 residues long. Trimming removed 5 bases at V and 1 base at J, with 8 bases between. CDR3 sequence (DNA): TGTGCCATCAGTACAGGGACGAACACTGAAGCTTTCTTT. This sequence encodes CAISTGTNTEAFF.